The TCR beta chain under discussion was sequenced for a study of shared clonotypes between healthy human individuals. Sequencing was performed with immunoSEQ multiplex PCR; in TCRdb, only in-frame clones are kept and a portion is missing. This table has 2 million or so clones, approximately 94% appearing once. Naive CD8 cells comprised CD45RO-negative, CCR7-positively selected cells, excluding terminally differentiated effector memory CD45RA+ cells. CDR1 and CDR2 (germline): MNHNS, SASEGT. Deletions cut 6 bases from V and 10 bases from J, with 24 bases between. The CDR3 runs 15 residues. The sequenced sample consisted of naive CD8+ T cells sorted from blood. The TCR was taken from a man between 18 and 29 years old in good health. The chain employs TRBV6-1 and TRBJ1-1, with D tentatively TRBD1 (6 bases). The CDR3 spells CASRDIGGQEDLAFF. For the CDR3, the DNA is TGTGCCAGCAGAGATATAGGGGGACAAGAAGACCTAGCTTTCTTT.